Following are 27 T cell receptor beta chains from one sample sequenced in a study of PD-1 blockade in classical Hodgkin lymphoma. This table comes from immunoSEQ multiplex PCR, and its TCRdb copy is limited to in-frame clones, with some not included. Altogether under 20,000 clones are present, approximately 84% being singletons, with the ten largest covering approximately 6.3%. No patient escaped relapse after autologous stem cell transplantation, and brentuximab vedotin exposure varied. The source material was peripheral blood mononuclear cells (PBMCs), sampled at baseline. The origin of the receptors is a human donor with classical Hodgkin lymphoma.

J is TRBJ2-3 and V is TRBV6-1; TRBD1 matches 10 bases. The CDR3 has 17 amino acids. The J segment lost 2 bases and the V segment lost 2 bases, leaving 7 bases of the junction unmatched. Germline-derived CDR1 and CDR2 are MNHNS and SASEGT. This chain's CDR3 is CASSEPPGQGTTDTQYF. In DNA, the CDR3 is TGTGCCAGCAGTGAACCCCCGGGACAGGGGACCACAGATACGCAGTATTTT.

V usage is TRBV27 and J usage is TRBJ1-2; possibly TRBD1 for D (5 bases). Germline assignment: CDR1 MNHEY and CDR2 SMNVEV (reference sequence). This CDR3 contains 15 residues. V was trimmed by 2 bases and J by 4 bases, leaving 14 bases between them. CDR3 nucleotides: TGTGCCAGCAGTTTAGTCGGACTGGGGGGCTATGGCTACACCTTC. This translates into CASSLVGLGGYGYTF.

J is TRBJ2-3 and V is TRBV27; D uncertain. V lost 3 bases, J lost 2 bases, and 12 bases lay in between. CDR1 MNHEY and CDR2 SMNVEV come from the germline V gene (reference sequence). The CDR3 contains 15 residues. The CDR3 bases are TGTGCCAGCAGTTTCTCAGTACCCGACACAGATACGCAGTATTTT. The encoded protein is CASSFSVPDTDTQYF.

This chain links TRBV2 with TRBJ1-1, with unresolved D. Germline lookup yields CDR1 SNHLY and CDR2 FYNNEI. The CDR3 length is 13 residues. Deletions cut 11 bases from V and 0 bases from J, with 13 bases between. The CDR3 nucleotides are TGTGCCGCCGGCCGAGACGTGAACACTGAAGCTTTCTTT. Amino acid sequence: CAAGRDVNTEAFF.

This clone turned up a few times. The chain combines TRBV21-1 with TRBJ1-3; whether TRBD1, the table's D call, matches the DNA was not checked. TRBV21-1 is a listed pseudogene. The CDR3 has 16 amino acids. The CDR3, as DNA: TGTGCCTTCCTGGCCGAAGGGGTCCGCTCTGGAAACACCATATATTTT. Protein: CAFLAEGVRSGNTIYF.

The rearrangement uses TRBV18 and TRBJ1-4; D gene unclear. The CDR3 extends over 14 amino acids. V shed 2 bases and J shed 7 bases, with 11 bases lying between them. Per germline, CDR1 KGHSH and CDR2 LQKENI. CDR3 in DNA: TGTGCCAGCTCACCATCCGGCCTAGCTGAAAAACTGTTTTTT. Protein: CASSPSGLAEKLFF.

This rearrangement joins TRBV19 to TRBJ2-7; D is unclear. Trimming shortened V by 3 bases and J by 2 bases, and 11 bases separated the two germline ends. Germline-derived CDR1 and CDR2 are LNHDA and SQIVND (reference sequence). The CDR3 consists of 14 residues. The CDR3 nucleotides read TGTGCCAGTAGTATGCGACTTCGTCCCTACGAGCAGTACTTC. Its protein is CASSMRLRPYEQYF. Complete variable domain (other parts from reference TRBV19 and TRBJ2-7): DGGITQSPKYLFRKEGQNVTLSCEQNLNHDAMYWYRQDPGQGLRLIYYSQIVNDFQKGDIAEGYSVSREKKESFPLTVTSAQKNPTAFYLCASSMRLRPYEQYFGPGTRLTVT.

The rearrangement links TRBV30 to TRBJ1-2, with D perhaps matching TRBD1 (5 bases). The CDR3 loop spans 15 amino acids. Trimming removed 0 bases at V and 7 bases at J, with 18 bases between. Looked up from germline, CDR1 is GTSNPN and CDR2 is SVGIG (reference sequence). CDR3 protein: CAWSVGHQVVSGYTF. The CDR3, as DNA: TGTGCCTGGAGTGTGGGGCACCAGGTCGTTTCTGGCTACACCTTC.

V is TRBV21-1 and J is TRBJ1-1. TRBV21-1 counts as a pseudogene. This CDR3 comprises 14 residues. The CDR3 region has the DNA TGTGCCAGCAGCCAAAGAGGGGTGATCACTGAAGCTTTCTTT. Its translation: CASSQRGVITEAFF.

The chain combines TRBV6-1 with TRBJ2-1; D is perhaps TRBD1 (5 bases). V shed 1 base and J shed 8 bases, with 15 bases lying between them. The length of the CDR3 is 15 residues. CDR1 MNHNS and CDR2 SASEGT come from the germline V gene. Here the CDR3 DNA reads TGTGCCAGCAGTGAAGAGGACATCTCGAAAGATGAGCAGTTCTTC. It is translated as CASSEEDISKDEQFF.

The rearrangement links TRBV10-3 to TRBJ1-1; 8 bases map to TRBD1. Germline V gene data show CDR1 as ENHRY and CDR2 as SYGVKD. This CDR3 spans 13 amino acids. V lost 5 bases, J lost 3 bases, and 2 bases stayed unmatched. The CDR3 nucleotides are TGTGCCATCAGTCCGGACAGGGACACTGAAGCTTTCTTT. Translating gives CAISPDRDTEAFF.

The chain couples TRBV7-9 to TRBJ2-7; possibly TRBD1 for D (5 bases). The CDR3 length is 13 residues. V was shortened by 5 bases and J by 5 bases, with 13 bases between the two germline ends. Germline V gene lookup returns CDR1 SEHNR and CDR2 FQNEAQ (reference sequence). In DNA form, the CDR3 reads TGTGCCAGCAGCCCCGTACAGGCGGACGAGCAGTACTTC. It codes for CASSPVQADEQYF.

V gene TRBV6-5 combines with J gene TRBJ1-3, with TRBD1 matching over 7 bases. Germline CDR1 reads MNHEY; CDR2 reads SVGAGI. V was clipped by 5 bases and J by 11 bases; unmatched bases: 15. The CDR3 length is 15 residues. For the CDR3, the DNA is TGTGCCAGCAGTAAGGCCGGGACAGCCAAATCGTCCATATATTTT. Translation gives CASSKAGTAKSSIYF.

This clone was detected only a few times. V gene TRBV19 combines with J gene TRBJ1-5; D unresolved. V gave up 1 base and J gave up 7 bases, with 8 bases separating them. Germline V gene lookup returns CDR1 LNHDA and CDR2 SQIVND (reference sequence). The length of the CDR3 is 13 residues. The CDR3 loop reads CASSIGGPQPQHF. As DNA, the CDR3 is TGTGCCAGTAGTATAGGAGGACCACAGCCCCAGCATTTT.

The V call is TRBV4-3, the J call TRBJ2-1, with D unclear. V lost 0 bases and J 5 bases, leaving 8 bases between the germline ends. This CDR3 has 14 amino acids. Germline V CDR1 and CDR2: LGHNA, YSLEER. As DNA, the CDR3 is TGCGCCAGCAGCCAAGATGTGAGGAACAATGAGCAGTTCTTC. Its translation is CASSQDVRNNEQFF.

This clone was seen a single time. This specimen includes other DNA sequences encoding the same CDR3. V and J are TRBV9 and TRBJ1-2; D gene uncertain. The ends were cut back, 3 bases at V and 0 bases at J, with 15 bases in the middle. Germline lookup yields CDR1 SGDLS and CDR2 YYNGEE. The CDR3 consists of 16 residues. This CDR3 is CASSGQKDTANYGYTF. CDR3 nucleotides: TGTGCCAGCAGCGGGCAGAAAGACACCGCTAACTATGGCTACACCTTC.

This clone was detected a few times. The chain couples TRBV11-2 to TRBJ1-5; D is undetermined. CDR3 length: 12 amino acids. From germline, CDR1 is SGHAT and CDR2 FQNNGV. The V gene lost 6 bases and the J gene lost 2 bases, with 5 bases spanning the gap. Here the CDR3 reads CASRWGNQPQHF. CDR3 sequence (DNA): TGTGCCAGCAGGTGGGGCAATCAGCCCCAGCATTTT.

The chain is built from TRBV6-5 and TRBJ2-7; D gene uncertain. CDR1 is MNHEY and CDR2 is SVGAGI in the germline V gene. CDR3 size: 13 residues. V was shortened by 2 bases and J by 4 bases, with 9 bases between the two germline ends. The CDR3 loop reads CASSYASGYEQYF. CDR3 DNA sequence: TGTGCCAGCAGTTACGCCTCCGGTTACGAGCAGTACTTC.

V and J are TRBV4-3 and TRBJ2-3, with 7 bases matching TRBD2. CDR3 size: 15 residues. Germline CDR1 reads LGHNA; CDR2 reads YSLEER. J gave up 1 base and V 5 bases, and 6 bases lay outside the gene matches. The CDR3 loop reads CASSYGGSGTDTQYF. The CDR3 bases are TGCGCCAGCAGCTACGGGGGGAGTGGCACAGATACGCAGTATTTT.

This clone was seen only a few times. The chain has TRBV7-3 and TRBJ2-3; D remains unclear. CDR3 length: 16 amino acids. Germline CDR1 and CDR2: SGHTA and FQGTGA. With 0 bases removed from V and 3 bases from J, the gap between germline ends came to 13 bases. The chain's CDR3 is CASSLTPAKYTDTQYF. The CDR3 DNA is TGTGCCAGCAGCTTAACCCCGGCCAAATATACAGATACGCAGTATTTT.

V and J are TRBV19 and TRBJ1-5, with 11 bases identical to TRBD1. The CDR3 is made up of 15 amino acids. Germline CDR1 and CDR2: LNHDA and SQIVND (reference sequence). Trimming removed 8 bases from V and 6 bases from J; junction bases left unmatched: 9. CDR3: CASSRDRGGGQPQHF. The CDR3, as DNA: TGTGCCAGTTCCCGGGACAGGGGGGGTGGTCAGCCCCAGCATTTT.

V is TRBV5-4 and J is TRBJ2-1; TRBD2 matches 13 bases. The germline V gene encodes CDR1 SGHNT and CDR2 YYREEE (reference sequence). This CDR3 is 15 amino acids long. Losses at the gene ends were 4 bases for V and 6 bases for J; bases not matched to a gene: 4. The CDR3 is CASSHGLAGANEQFF. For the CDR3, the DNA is TGTGCCAGCAGCCACGGACTAGCGGGGGCCAATGAGCAGTTCTTC.

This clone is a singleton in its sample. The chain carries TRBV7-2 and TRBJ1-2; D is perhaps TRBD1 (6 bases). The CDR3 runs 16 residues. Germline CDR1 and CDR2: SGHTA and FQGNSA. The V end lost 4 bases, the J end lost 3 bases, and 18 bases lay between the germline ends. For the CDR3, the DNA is TGTGCCAGCAGCTGGGACACCGGGGGCGGGGACTATGGCTACACCTTC. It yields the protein CASSWDTGGGDYGYTF.

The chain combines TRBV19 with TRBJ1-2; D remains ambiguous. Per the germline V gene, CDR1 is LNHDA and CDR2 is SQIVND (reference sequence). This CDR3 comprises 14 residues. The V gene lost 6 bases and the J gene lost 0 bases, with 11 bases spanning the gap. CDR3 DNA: TGTGCCAGTAGGTCGACTGTAACTAACTATGGCTACACCTTC. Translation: CASRSTVTNYGYTF.

CDR3 coding DNA: TGTGCCAGCAGCTTGAGGAGGCAGGGTGAAAATTCACCCCTCCACTTT. Translation: CASSLRRQGENSPLHF. J is TRBJ1-6 and V is TRBV5-5; tentatively, D is TRBD1 (5 bases). Germline values: CDR1 SGHKS, CDR2 YYEKEE (reference sequence). Trimming shortened V by 1 base and J by 7 bases, and 15 bases separated the two germline ends. This CDR3 is built from 16 residues. The variable domain in full, with the rest retrieved from reference TRBV5-5 and TRBJ1-6, is DAGVTQSPTHLIKTRGQQVTLRCSPISGHKSVSWYQQVLGQGPQFIFQYYEKEERGRGNFPDRFSARQFPNYSSELNVNALLLGDSALYLCASSLRRQGENSPLHFGNGTRLTVT.

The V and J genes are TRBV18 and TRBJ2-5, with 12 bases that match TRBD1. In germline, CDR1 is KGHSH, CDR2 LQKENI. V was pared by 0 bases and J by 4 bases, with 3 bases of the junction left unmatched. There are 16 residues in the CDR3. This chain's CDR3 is CASSPPGTGGAETQYF. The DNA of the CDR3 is TGTGCCAGCTCACCACCGGGGACAGGGGGCGCAGAGACCCAGTACTTC.

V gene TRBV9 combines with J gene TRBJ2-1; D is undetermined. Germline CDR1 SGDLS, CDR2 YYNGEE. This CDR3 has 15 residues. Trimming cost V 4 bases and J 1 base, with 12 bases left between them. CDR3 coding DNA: TGTGCCAGCAGCTCCGAAGGGCAGTCCTACAATGAGCAGTTCTTC. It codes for CASSSEGQSYNEQFF.